This is a list of T cell receptor beta chains from one sample in a study of PD-1 blockade in classical Hodgkin lymphoma. The assay was immunoSEQ multiplex PCR, and TCRdb's table has in-frame clones only and misses some. The profile shows 29,000 or so clones, around 90% of them singletons. Sequenced material: CD4+ T cells from blood. Receptors were obtained from a human donor with classical Hodgkin lymphoma. The CDR3 runs from the conserved cysteine through the conserved F or W. D genes are given only for firm matches. A row's size may be missing; if present it is once, few, many or a size class.

j_call,v_call,clone_size,d_call,cdr3_aa,cdr3_nt
TRBJ2-2,TRBV5-1,NA,TRBD2,CASSLFSSGRGGELFF,TGCGCCAGCAGCTTGTTTTCTAGCGGGAGAGGCGGGGAGCTGTTTTTT
TRBJ2-7,TRBV2,NA,NA,CASSVNGVFEQYF,TGTGCCAGCAGTGTGAATGGGGTTTTCGAGCAGTACTTC
TRBJ1-4,TRBV7-2,NA,NA,CASSLNKGGEKLFF,TGTGCCAGCAGCTTAAACAAGGGAGGAGAAAAACTGTTTTTT
TRBJ2-2,TRBV7-8,NA,TRBD2,CASSWAGVGTGELFF,TGTGCCAGCAGCTGGGCGGGAGTTGGCACCGGGGAGCTGTTTTTT
TRBJ2-2,TRBV19,NA,TRBD1,CASWDRGLNTGELFF,TGTGCCAGTTGGGACAGGGGGCTCAACACCGGGGAGCTGTTTTTT
TRBJ2-5,TRBV7-2,NA,NA,CASSFNGAQETQYF,TGTGCCAGCAGCTTCAACGGTGCACAAGAGACCCAGTACTTC
TRBJ2-1,TRBV28,once,TRBD2,CASTLHPAGVVPYNEQFF,TGTGCCAGCACCCTCCATCCCGCGGGAGTAGTCCCCTACAATGAGCAGTTCTTC
TRBJ1-3,TRBV5-1,NA,TRBD1,CASSLAGTGYGNTIYF,TGCGCCAGCAGCTTGGCGGGGACAGGGTACGGAAACACCATATATTTT
TRBJ2-5,TRBV6-1,NA,TRBD1,CASSAFTGGRETQYF,TGTGCCAGCAGTGCTTTCACAGGGGGTCGAGAGACCCAGTACTTC
TRBJ2-2,TRBV4-3,once,TRBD2,CASSQDRASGPNTGELFF,TGCGCCAGCAGCCAAGATCGGGCTAGCGGACCGAACACCGGGGAGCTGTTTTTT
TRBJ2-2,TRBV14,NA,NA,CASSLRQTLNTGELFF,TGTGCCAGCAGCCTCCGACAGACCTTAAACACCGGGGAGCTGTTTTTT
TRBJ2-3,TRBV27,NA,NA,CASSPPAGRSTDTQYF,TGTGCCAGCAGTCCCCCGGCGGGAAGGAGCACAGATACGCAGTATTTT
TRBJ2-5,TRBV7-8,NA,NA,CASSKGTTQETQYF,TGTGCCAGCAGCAAAGGAACTACTCAAGAGACCCAGTACTTC
TRBJ2-7,TRBV4-3,NA,TRBD1,CASSQDHGGTGSHEQYF,TGCGCCAGCAGCCAAGATCACGGGGGGACAGGGTCCCACGAGCAGTACTTC
TRBJ2-7,TRBV30,NA,NA,CAWVSGVRGYF,TGTGCCTGGGTGTCCGGGGTTAGAGGGTACTTC
TRBJ2-7,TRBV5-1,NA,NA,CASSYTGGASEQYF,TGCGCCAGCAGCTATACGGGCGGAGCTTCCGAGCAGTACTTC
TRBJ2-1,TRBV29-1,NA,NA,CSTRDDLYNEQFF,TGCAGCACGCGGGATGATCTCTACAATGAGCAGTTCTTC
TRBJ2-7,TRBV14,NA,NA,CASSSDVYEQYF,TGTGCCAGCAGCTCGGACGTGTACGAGCAGTACTTC
TRBJ2-5,TRBV5-1,NA,NA,CASSLGLLQETQYF,TGCGCCAGCAGCTTGGGACTACTTCAAGAGACCCAGTACTTC
TRBJ2-7,TRBV5-1,NA,NA,CASSLAGEAYEQYF,TGCGCCAGCAGCTTGGCCGGGGAAGCCTACGAGCAGTACTTC
TRBJ2-7,TRBV7-9,NA,NA,CASRTDAKGYEQYF,TGTGCCAGCAGAACGGACGCGAAAGGCTACGAGCAGTACTTC
TRBJ2-7,TRBV7-4,NA,NA,CASSLDPGADEQYF,TGTGCCAGCAGTTTAGATCCGGGGGCGGACGAGCAGTACTTC
TRBJ2-1,TRBV5-1,NA,NA,CASSLESDSSYNEQFF,TGCGCCAGCAGCTTGGAAAGCGATTCCTCCTACAATGAGCAGTTCTTC